This TCR beta chain was obtained from a study of blood T cells in healthy people across ages. The study, taken as a whole, reports: Comparison with aged donors showed that long-lived donors had more naive CD4+ cells and higher diversity.

Isolation per sample recovered at least 7 million PBMCs. The authors ran a second PCR of 7 to 11 cycles using a sample-barcoded 5' primer and a J-beta primer mix. TCRdb re-called the 5' RACE reads with MiXCR, one entry per CDR3 protein. The sample includes 1.5 million to 1.8 million distinct CDR3 sequences, about 45% of them seen just once. As regards this clonotype: Its antigen is unknown.

The clonotype originates from a woman between 18 and 29 years old in good health. The sequencing sample was made of blood.

CDR3 sequence (DNA): TGTGCCAGCAGTTCTCAGCGGGAGCACTCCTACGAGCAGTACTTC. It encodes CASSSQREHSYEQYF. The chain carries TRBV28 and TRBJ2-7; 8 bases are shared with TRBD2. Germline V lookup: CDR1 MDHEN, CDR2 SYDVKM. The CDR3 covers 15 residues. Trimming removed 4 bases from V and 0 bases from J; junction bases left unmatched: 5.